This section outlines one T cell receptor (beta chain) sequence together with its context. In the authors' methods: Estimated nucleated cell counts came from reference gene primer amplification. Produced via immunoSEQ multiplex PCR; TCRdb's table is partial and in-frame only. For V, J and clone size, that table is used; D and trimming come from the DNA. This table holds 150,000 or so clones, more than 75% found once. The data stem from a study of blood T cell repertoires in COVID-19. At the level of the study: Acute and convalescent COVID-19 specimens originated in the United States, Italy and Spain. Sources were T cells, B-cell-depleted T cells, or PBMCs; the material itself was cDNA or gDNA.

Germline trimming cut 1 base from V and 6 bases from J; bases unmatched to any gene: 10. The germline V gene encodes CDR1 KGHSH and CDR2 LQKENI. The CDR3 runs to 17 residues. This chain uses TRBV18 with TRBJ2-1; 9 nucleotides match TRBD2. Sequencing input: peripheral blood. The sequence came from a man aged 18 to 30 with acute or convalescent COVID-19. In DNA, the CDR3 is TGTGCCAGCTCACCACGGATAGCGGGAGTGGGGAGCAATGAGCAGTTCTTC. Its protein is CASSPRIAGVGSNEQFF.